The TCR beta chain under discussion was sequenced for a study of CD8 T cells in Susac syndrome. Study conclusions and caveats: The CD4+ T cell repertoires of Susac syndrome were found to show no clonal expansion.

With random hexamers, reverse transcription was performed on about 0.5 to 1 ug of RNA. TCRdb called the immunoSEQ multiplex PCR reads again in MiXCR, with one record for every CDR3 protein. The sample yields 160,000 or so distinct CDR3 sequences, 95% seen once. Diagnostic criteria defined recently for definite or probable disease were met by the Susac syndrome patients. To note about this clonotype: Its antigen is not identified.

The source of this sequence is a human donor with Susac syndrome. The sequencing sample was made of CD4+ T cells from PBMCs.

This CDR3 reads CASSTRAGANTGELFF. The CDR3 nucleotides read TGTGCCAGCAGCACTAGGGCAGGAGCGAACACCGGGGAGCTGTTTTTT. This rearrangement joins TRBV7-9 to TRBJ2-2, with D tentatively TRBD2 (5 bases). From germline, CDR1 is SEHNR and CDR2 FQNEAQ (reference sequence). Trimming pared 5 bases from V and 0 bases from J, leaving 13 bases between. The CDR3 is made up of 16 amino acids.